This is a list of T cell receptor beta chains from one sample in a study of cytomegalovirus exposure and HLA in healthy donors. Measured with immunoSEQ multiplex PCR; TCRdb has only the in-frame clones, and not every one. This table holds some 150,000 clones, about 78% found once. The sequencing input was PBMCs. The receptors derive from a male donor in good health and CMV-seronegative. CDR3s include the opening cysteine and the closing phenylalanine or tryptophan. Each record gives: clone size, J gene, CDR3 length, D gene, V gene, CDR3 protein, CDR3 DNA. D genes are given only for firm matches. Clone sizes are given selectively: once, few, many, or a class where the clone is expanded.

abundance: -
j_gene: TRBJ2-7
len: 16
d_gene: -
v_gene: TRBV7-9
CDR3aa: CASSLSAGRRYYEQYF
CDR3nt: TGTGCCAGCAGCTTATCGGCAGGGCGCCGTTACTACGAGCAGTACTTC

abundance: -
j_gene: TRBJ1-2
len: 13
d_gene: -
v_gene: TRBV10-3
CDR3aa: CAISDGIRDGYTF
CDR3nt: TGTGCCATCAGTGATGGAATTCGGGATGGCTACACCTTC

abundance: -
j_gene: TRBJ2-1
len: 16
d_gene: TRBD2
v_gene: TRBV5-1
CDR3aa: CASSLVPSGRGDEQFF
CDR3nt: TGCGCCAGCAGCTTGGTACCCAGCGGGAGAGGCGATGAGCAGTTCTTC

abundance: once
j_gene: TRBJ1-1
len: 13
d_gene: -
v_gene: TRBV6-6
CDR3aa: CASSPGVNTEAFF
CDR3nt: TGTGCCAGCAGTCCCGGAGTAAACACTGAAGCTTTCTTT

abundance: -
j_gene: TRBJ1-2
len: 14
d_gene: -
v_gene: TRBV27
CDR3aa: CASSLTGGPYGYTF
CDR3nt: TGTGCCAGCAGTTTAACGGGGGGCCCCTATGGCTACACCTTC

abundance: -
j_gene: TRBJ2-1
len: 15
d_gene: TRBD1
v_gene: TRBV5-1
CDR3aa: CASSKDRGLYNEQFF
CDR3nt: TGCGCCAGCAGCAAAGACAGGGGCCTCTACAATGAGCAGTTCTTC

abundance: once
j_gene: TRBJ2-3
len: 15
d_gene: -
v_gene: TRBV5-1
CDR3aa: CASSLVGQGVDTQYF
CDR3nt: TGCGCCAGCAGCTTGGTGGGACAAGGGGTGGATACGCAGTATTTT

abundance: -
j_gene: TRBJ2-5
len: 15
d_gene: TRBD2
v_gene: TRBV5-1
CDR3aa: CASSKVTSGQETQYF
CDR3nt: TGCGCCAGCAGCAAAGTTACTAGCGGCCAAGAGACCCAGTACTTC

abundance: -
j_gene: TRBJ1-3
len: 16
d_gene: -
v_gene: TRBV9
CDR3aa: CASSYGLSLSGNTIYF
CDR3nt: TGTGCCAGCAGCTACGGACTTTCCCTCTCTGGAAACACCATATATTTT

abundance: few
j_gene: TRBJ1-2
len: 14
d_gene: TRBD1
v_gene: TRBV7-8
CDR3aa: CASSPRTGGDGYTF
CDR3nt: TGTGCCAGCAGCCCTCGGACAGGGGGCGATGGCTACACCTTC

abundance: few
j_gene: TRBJ2-7
len: 17
d_gene: TRBD1
v_gene: TRBV10-3
CDR3aa: CAISESRRDRIPYEQYF
CDR3nt: TGTGCCATCAGTGAGTCACGCCGGGACAGGATACCTTACGAGCAGTACTTC

abundance: few
j_gene: TRBJ1-3
len: 13
d_gene: -
v_gene: TRBV29-1
CDR3aa: CSVSRGSGNTIYF
CDR3nt: TGCAGCGTTTCTAGGGGATCGGGAAACACCATATATTTT

abundance: -
j_gene: TRBJ1-1
len: 15
d_gene: TRBD1
v_gene: TRBV13
CDR3aa: CASSPSAGRQGKAFF
CDR3nt: TGTGCCAGCAGCCCCTCCGCGGGTCGACAGGGAAAAGCTTTCTTT

abundance: -
j_gene: TRBJ1-5
len: 14
d_gene: -
v_gene: TRBV6-1
CDR3aa: CASSDSYSNQPQHF
CDR3nt: TGTGCCAGCAGTGACAGTTATAGCAATCAGCCCCAGCATTTT

abundance: -
j_gene: TRBJ1-2
len: 14
d_gene: -
v_gene: TRBV4-2
CDR3aa: CASSQAQGDYGYTF
CDR3nt: TGTGCCAGCAGCCAAGCTCAAGGGGACTATGGCTACACCTTC

abundance: -
j_gene: TRBJ2-7
len: 14
d_gene: TRBD1
v_gene: TRBV5-4
CDR3aa: CASSPGQGRYEQYF
CDR3nt: TGTGCCAGCAGCCCGGGACAGGGAAGATACGAGCAGTACTTC

abundance: -
j_gene: TRBJ1-1
len: 14
d_gene: -
v_gene: TRBV5-4
CDR3aa: CASSGGVHATEAFF
CDR3nt: TGTGCCAGCAGCGGGGGGGTCCATGCCACTGAAGCTTTCTTT

abundance: -
j_gene: TRBJ2-7
len: 15
d_gene: -
v_gene: TRBV7-8
CDR3aa: CASSLEGEIMREQYF
CDR3nt: TGTGCCAGCAGCTTAGAAGGAGAGATCATGCGCGAGCAGTACTTC

abundance: -
j_gene: TRBJ1-2
len: 13
d_gene: TRBD1
v_gene: TRBV7-9
CDR3aa: CASSLGTGYGYTF
CDR3nt: TGTGCCAGCAGCTTAGGGACAGGCTATGGCTACACCTTC

abundance: -
j_gene: TRBJ1-3
len: 13
d_gene: TRBD1
v_gene: TRBV6-5
CDR3aa: CASSYPGGNTIYF
CDR3nt: TGTGCCAGCAGTTACCCAGGGGGCAACACCATATATTTT

abundance: -
j_gene: TRBJ1-1
len: 16
d_gene: -
v_gene: TRBV11-2
CDR3aa: CASSPPGVRVNTEAFF
CDR3nt: TGTGCCAGCTCTCCCCCCGGGGTGAGGGTGAACACTGAAGCTTTCTTT

abundance: -
j_gene: TRBJ1-2
len: 16
d_gene: TRBD1
v_gene: TRBV5-1
CDR3aa: CASSPGGRGVDYGYTF
CDR3nt: TGCGCCAGCAGTCCAGGGGGGAGAGGCGTGGACTATGGCTACACCTTC

abundance: -
j_gene: TRBJ2-6
len: 19
d_gene: TRBD1
v_gene: TRBV10-3
CDR3aa: CAIRPQGANSGTGANVLTF
CDR3nt: TGTGCCATCAGGCCACAGGGGGCAAATAGCGGTACTGGGGCCAACGTCCTGACTTTC

abundance: -
j_gene: TRBJ1-6
len: 15
d_gene: TRBD1
v_gene: TRBV19
CDR3aa: CASSVTGTGPSPLHF
CDR3nt: TGTGCCAGTAGTGTCACCGGGACAGGGCCTTCACCCCTCCACTTT

abundance: -
j_gene: TRBJ1-1
len: 18
d_gene: TRBD1
v_gene: TRBV19
CDR3aa: CASSTENRGPRLNTEAFF
CDR3nt: TGTGCCAGTAGTACGGAAAACAGGGGGCCGAGACTAAACACTGAAGCTTTCTTT

abundance: -
j_gene: TRBJ1-1
len: 15
d_gene: TRBD1
v_gene: TRBV6-1
CDR3aa: CASSLPGQGLTEAFF
CDR3nt: TGTGCCAGCAGTCTCCCCGGACAGGGTTTGACTGAAGCTTTCTTT

abundance: few
j_gene: TRBJ1-5
len: 14
d_gene: TRBD1
v_gene: TRBV29-1
CDR3aa: CSVLTGNSNQPQHF
CDR3nt: TGCAGCGTTTTGACAGGGAATAGCAATCAGCCCCAGCATTTT

abundance: -
j_gene: TRBJ2-7
len: 14
d_gene: TRBD1
v_gene: TRBV18
CDR3aa: CASSPRDRGVEQYF
CDR3nt: TGTGCCAGCTCACCACGAGACAGGGGAGTCGAGCAGTACTTC

abundance: -
j_gene: TRBJ1-2
len: 15
d_gene: TRBD1
v_gene: TRBV5-1
CDR3aa: CASSLDGQGSWGYTF
CDR3nt: TGCGCCAGCAGCTTGGACGGACAGGGTTCGTGGGGCTACACCTTC

abundance: -
j_gene: TRBJ1-5
len: 16
d_gene: -
v_gene: TRBV5-1
CDR3aa: CASSLGDTLSNQPQHF
CDR3nt: TGCGCCAGCAGCTTGGGGGACACTTTGAGCAATCAGCCCCAGCATTTT

abundance: -
j_gene: TRBJ2-6
len: 16
d_gene: TRBD1
v_gene: TRBV29-1
CDR3aa: CSGLTGDKLGANVLTF
CDR3nt: TGCAGCGGACTGACAGGGGACAAGCTTGGGGCCAACGTCCTGACTTTC

abundance: -
j_gene: TRBJ2-7
len: 14
d_gene: -
v_gene: TRBV18
CDR3aa: CASSPGGSSYEQYF
CDR3nt: TGTGCCAGCTCACCGGGGGGAAGCTCCTACGAGCAGTACTTC

abundance: -
j_gene: TRBJ2-2
len: 12
d_gene: -
v_gene: TRBV27
CDR3aa: CASSLEGGELFF
CDR3nt: TGTGCCAGCAGTTTAGAGGGCGGGGAGCTGTTTTTT

abundance: -
j_gene: TRBJ2-7
len: 13
d_gene: -
v_gene: TRBV5-1
CDR3aa: CASRLQERDEQYF
CDR3nt: TGCGCCAGCCGATTGCAGGAGAGGGACGAGCAGTACTTC

abundance: once
j_gene: TRBJ2-3
len: 13
d_gene: -
v_gene: TRBV7-3
CDR3aa: CASSSTWTDTQYF
CDR3nt: TGTGCCAGCAGCTCGACTTGGACAGATACGCAGTATTTT

abundance: -
j_gene: TRBJ1-5
len: 12
d_gene: -
v_gene: TRBV29-1
CDR3aa: CSVGSGNQPQHF
CDR3nt: TGCAGCGTTGGGTCGGGGAATCAGCCCCAGCATTTT

abundance: -
j_gene: TRBJ1-4
len: 18
d_gene: -
v_gene: TRBV4-3
CDR3aa: CASSQDKGVSATNEKLFF
CDR3nt: TGCGCCAGCAGCCAAGATAAAGGAGTTTCCGCAACTAATGAAAAACTGTTTTTT

abundance: -
j_gene: TRBJ2-2
len: 16
d_gene: TRBD2
v_gene: TRBV15
CDR3aa: CATSSALSGGGGELFF
CDR3nt: TGTGCCACCAGCAGCGCCTTAAGCGGGGGCGGCGGAGAGCTGTTTTTT

abundance: -
j_gene: TRBJ1-1
len: 13
d_gene: -
v_gene: TRBV30
CDR3aa: CAWRPRRDTEAFF
CDR3nt: TGTGCCTGGCGACCTCGGAGGGACACTGAAGCTTTCTTT

abundance: -
j_gene: TRBJ1-1
len: 13
d_gene: -
v_gene: TRBV19
CDR3aa: CASSIGSNTEAFF
CDR3nt: TGTGCCAGTAGTATTGGCAGTAACACTGAAGCTTTCTTT

abundance: few
j_gene: TRBJ1-5
len: 14
d_gene: TRBD1
v_gene: TRBV6-5
CDR3aa: CASRRQGLGQPQHF
CDR3nt: TGTGCCAGCAGGCGACAGGGTTTGGGCCAGCCCCAGCATTTT

abundance: -
j_gene: TRBJ2-7
len: 19
d_gene: TRBD1
v_gene: TRBV7-6
CDR3aa: CASSYQASPSGQWVGEQYF
CDR3nt: TGTGCCAGCAGCTACCAAGCTAGCCCCTCGGGACAGTGGGTTGGGGAGCAGTACTTC

abundance: -
j_gene: TRBJ1-2
len: 12
d_gene: -
v_gene: TRBV19
CDR3aa: CASSHRNYGYTF
CDR3nt: TGTGCCAGTTCTCACAGGAACTATGGCTACACCTTC

abundance: -
j_gene: TRBJ1-5
len: 14
d_gene: -
v_gene: TRBV10-3
CDR3aa: CAISEGHSNQPQHF
CDR3nt: TGTGCCATCAGTGAAGGACACAGCAATCAGCCCCAGCATTTT

abundance: -
j_gene: TRBJ1-2
len: 16
d_gene: TRBD1
v_gene: TRBV5-6
CDR3aa: CASSPTTGVHYYGYTF
CDR3nt: TGTGCCAGCAGCCCTACGACAGGGGTGCATTACTATGGCTACACCTTC

abundance: -
j_gene: TRBJ1-1
len: 13
d_gene: -
v_gene: TRBV10-3
CDR3aa: CAISESANSEAFF
CDR3nt: TGTGCCATCAGTGAGTCGGCAAACAGTGAAGCTTTCTTT

abundance: -
j_gene: TRBJ2-3
len: 16
d_gene: TRBD2
v_gene: TRBV7-8
CDR3aa: CASRTLGGGAADTQYF
CDR3nt: TGTGCCAGCAGAACCCTCGGCGGGGGGGCCGCAGATACGCAGTATTTT

abundance: -
j_gene: TRBJ2-7
len: 15
d_gene: TRBD1
v_gene: TRBV7-8
CDR3aa: CASSSGTGAVYEQYF
CDR3nt: TGTGCCAGCAGCTCAGGGACAGGGGCTGTATACGAGCAGTACTTC

abundance: -
j_gene: TRBJ2-5
len: 15
d_gene: TRBD1
v_gene: TRBV13
CDR3aa: CASSEMTGGQETQYF
CDR3nt: TGTGCCAGCAGCGAGATGACAGGGGGCCAAGAGACCCAGTACTTC

abundance: -
j_gene: TRBJ2-5
len: 15
d_gene: -
v_gene: TRBV19
CDR3aa: CASNYGGAGQETQYF
CDR3nt: TGTGCCAGTAACTATGGCGGGGCAGGGCAAGAGACCCAGTACTTC

abundance: -
j_gene: TRBJ2-5
len: 13
d_gene: -
v_gene: TRBV29-1
CDR3aa: CSVGQVLRETQYF
CDR3nt: TGCAGCGTTGGACAGGTATTGCGGGAGACCCAGTACTTC

abundance: few
j_gene: TRBJ2-7
len: 14
d_gene: -
v_gene: TRBV6-5
CDR3aa: CASSRDLGGYEQYF
CDR3nt: TGTGCCAGCAGCCGGGACTTGGGTGGCTACGAGCAGTACTTC

abundance: -
j_gene: TRBJ2-7
len: 16
d_gene: -
v_gene: TRBV11-1
CDR3aa: CASSLVDSSYSYEQYF
CDR3nt: TGTGCCAGCAGCTTAGTGGACAGTTCATATTCCTACGAGCAGTACTTC

abundance: -
j_gene: TRBJ2-6
len: 16
d_gene: TRBD1
v_gene: TRBV19
CDR3aa: CASRDRGTAGANVLTF
CDR3nt: TGTGCCAGTAGGGACAGGGGAACGGCTGGGGCCAACGTCCTGACTTTC

abundance: -
j_gene: TRBJ2-7
len: 15
d_gene: -
v_gene: TRBV27
CDR3aa: CASSLSGGGGYEQYF
CDR3nt: TGTGCCAGCAGTTTATCGGGAGGTGGGGGGTACGAGCAGTACTTC

abundance: -
j_gene: TRBJ1-1
len: 13
d_gene: -
v_gene: TRBV4-1
CDR3aa: CASSQDAEEEAFF
CDR3nt: TGCGCCAGCAGCCAAGATGCAGAAGAAGAAGCTTTCTTT

abundance: -
j_gene: TRBJ1-2
len: 14
d_gene: -
v_gene: TRBV6-5
CDR3aa: CASRSPGGRGGYTF
CDR3nt: TGTGCCAGCAGGTCCCCGGGGGGCAGGGGTGGCTACACCTTC

abundance: few
j_gene: TRBJ2-1
len: 15
d_gene: -
v_gene: TRBV2
CDR3aa: CASSAGLQDYNEQFF
CDR3nt: TGTGCCAGCAGTGCGGGACTCCAGGACTACAATGAGCAGTTCTTC

abundance: -
j_gene: TRBJ1-2
len: 10
d_gene: -
v_gene: TRBV25-1
CDR3aa: CACLGETYTF
CDR3nt: TGTGCCTGTCTAGGCGAAACCTACACCTTC